This record looks at one TCR beta chain sequence and its context. TCRdb's copy holds only in-frame clones and misses some; the assay was immunoSEQ multiplex PCR. The table shows about 300,000 clones, with 89% occurring only once. This specimen comes from a study of blood T cell repertoires in COVID-19. The V gene end was trimmed by 5 bases and the J gene end by 8 bases; junction bases not matched to a gene: 6. CDR3 length: 13 amino acids. Per germline, CDR1 MNHEY and CDR2 SMNVEV (reference sequence). This sequence joins TRBV27 and TRBJ1-2, with TRBD1 matching over 9 bases. Sequencing was done on a sample of PBMCs or T cells enriched from blood (not recorded which). The receptor was derived from a woman aged 45-65 years who had been exposed to COVID-19. CDR3 coding DNA: TGTGCCAGCAGTGCAACAGGGGGCGGAGGCTACACCTTC. Translated, it gives CASSATGGGGYTF.